The 26 T cell receptor beta chains given below trace back to one sample, sequenced in a study of T cell repertoires in cytomegalovirus infection. TCRdb passed the reads through MiXCR, listing each CDR3 protein once. The sample lists hundreds of thousands of distinct CDR3 sequences; 20% to 25% were seen once. Source material: CD8+ T cells from PBMCs. The receptors shown here come from a human donor in good health (CMV status not recorded). Some clones in this sample may be carry-over from other donors' samples.

This clonotype was counted ten times or more. The chain's CDR3 is CASTPWGETQYF. The DNA of the CDR3 is TGTGCCAGCACCCCTTGGGGGGAGACCCAGTACTTC. J is TRBJ2-5 and V is TRBV7-2; either TRBD1 or TRBD2 may fit D (5 bases each). CDR3 size: 12 residues. Trimming pared 7 bases from V and 5 bases from J, leaving 11 bases between. Germline loops: CDR1 SGHTA, CDR2 FQGNSA.

The chain employs TRBV24-1 and TRBJ2-1; perhaps TRBD1 as D (5 bases). Germline V gene sequence: CDR1 KGHDR, CDR2 SFDVKD. Trimming cost V 1 base and J 5 bases, with 8 bases left between them. The CDR3 extends over 14 amino acids. The CDR3 loop reads CATSDFRQHNEQFF. DNA of the CDR3: TGTGCCACCAGTGATTTCCGACAGCACAATGAGCAGTTCTTC.

This clonotype showed up just a few times. The chain employs TRBV13 and TRBJ1-3; no clear D. Germline loops: CDR1 PRHDT, CDR2 FYEKMQ (reference sequence). V was trimmed by 0 bases and J by 2 bases, leaving 11 bases between them. The CDR3 sequence is 16 residues long. The CDR3 loop is CASSLGAQSTGNTIYF. In DNA form, the CDR3 reads TGTGCCAGCAGCTTAGGGGCGCAGTCCACTGGAAACACCATATATTTT.

The CDR3 loop reads CASSLISWANTGELFF. The CDR3 nucleotides read TGTGCCAGCAGTTTAATTTCATGGGCAAACACCGGGGAGCTGTTTTTT. The chain has TRBV28 and TRBJ2-2; unclear D gene. The CDR3 extends over 16 amino acids. Germline V gene lookup returns CDR1 MDHEN and CDR2 SYDVKM. V lost 2 bases and J 2 bases, leaving 12 bases between the germline ends.

V and J are TRBV20-1 and TRBJ1-1; no reliable D call. The length of the CDR3 is 15 residues. The germline V gene has CDR1 DFQATT and CDR2 SNEGSKA (reference sequence). V gave up 0 bases and J gave up 1 base, with 12 bases separating them. In DNA, the CDR3 is TGCAGTGCTAGAGATTGGCAGGTACCGAACACTGAAGCTTTCTTT. Translated, it gives CSARDWQVPNTEAFF.

The genes are TRBV12-3 or TRBV12-4 and TRBJ2-1, with D hard to call. The CDR3 is 10 amino acids. Trimming took 4 bases from V and 15 from J, leaving 10 bases between them. CDR3 residues: CASSYGSLFF. In nucleotides, the CDR3 is TGTGCCAGCAGTTATGGGTCCCTGTTCTTC.

This clonotype was counted a single time. The V call is TRBV11-2, the J call TRBJ1-3, with no clear D. Trimming took off 5 bases at V and 3 bases at J, with 8 bases between the two ends. CDR3 size: 13 residues. CDR1 and CDR2 (germline): SGHAT, FQNNGV. The CDR3 spells CASSPTHGNTIYF. Here the CDR3 DNA reads TGTGCCAGCAGCCCGACCCATGGAAACACCATATATTTT.

The chain has TRBV28 and TRBJ2-6; D remains unclear. The CDR3 has 15 amino acids. The germline V and J ends were trimmed by 3 bases and 3 bases, with 9 bases remaining between them. The germline CDR1 and CDR2 sequences are MDHEN and SYDVKM. The CDR3 here is CASSLGIFGANVLTF. In DNA form, the CDR3 reads TGTGCCAGCAGTTTGGGGATTTTTGGGGCCAACGTCCTGACTTTC.

This clonotype was found many times. The chain links TRBV7-8 to TRBJ2-1; TRBD1 matches 8 bases. This CDR3 has 15 amino acids. After removal of 5 bases from V and 4 bases from J, the junction contained 7 bases not matched to a gene. Germline lookup yields CDR1 SGHVS and CDR2 FQNEAQ. In DNA, the CDR3 is TGTGCCAGCAGCACCCGGACAGGGAAATACAATGAGCAGTTCTTC. Protein sequence: CASSTRTGKYNEQFF.

This clonotype was seen many times. The chain carries TRBV14 and TRBJ1-2; perhaps TRBD1 as D (5 bases). This CDR3 is built from 14 residues. The germline V gene has CDR1 SGHDN and CDR2 FVKESK. V was pared by 4 bases and J by 4 bases, with 13 bases between. The CDR3 loop is CASSRGDFGYGYTF. The CDR3 region has the DNA TGTGCCAGCAGCCGGGGGGATTTCGGCTATGGCTACACCTTC.

This chain uses TRBV10-3 with TRBJ2-1; TRBD1 agrees at 10 bases. J gave up 9 bases and V 4 bases, and 12 bases lay outside the gene matches. The CDR3 has 16 residues. Germline V lookup: CDR1 ENHRY, CDR2 SYGVKD. The CDR3 loop reads CAISGRDRGRSGEQFF. The CDR3 nucleotides are TGTGCCATCAGTGGGAGAGACAGGGGGCGCAGCGGTGAGCAGTTCTTC.

The CDR3 loop reads CSGPTGTGEPGELFF. In nucleotides, the CDR3 is TGCAGCGGCCCTACCGGGACAGGGGAACCCGGGGAGCTGTTTTTT. V is TRBV29-1 and J is TRBJ2-2; 10 bases are a match to TRBD1. CDR1 SQVTM and CDR2 ANQGSEA come from the germline V gene. This CDR3 comprises 15 residues. V was clipped by 7 bases and J by 6 bases; unmatched bases: 11.

The chain carries TRBV12-3 or TRBV12-4 and TRBJ2-6, with D hard to call. This CDR3 spans 15 amino acids. Trimming shortened V by 7 bases and J by 2 bases, and 12 bases separated the two germline ends. The chain's CDR3 is CASIPQAPGANVLTF. DNA of the CDR3: TGTGCCAGCATCCCCCAGGCTCCTGGGGCCAACGTCCTGACTTTC.

This clonotype was seen ten or more times. V gene TRBV20-1 combines with J gene TRBJ2-1, with 9 bases matching TRBD2. The CDR3 has 17 amino acids. CDR1 and CDR2 (germline): DFQATT, SNEGSKA (reference sequence). With V trimmed by 3 bases and J by 6 bases, 15 bases remained unmatched. This chain's CDR3 is CSASPLVGAGGRNEQFF. In DNA, the CDR3 is TGCAGTGCTAGTCCCCTAGTTGGGGCGGGGGGGCGCAATGAGCAGTTCTTC.

This rearrangement joins TRBV5-5 to TRBJ2-2; TRBD1 aligns across 9 bases. The germline CDR1 and CDR2 sequences are SGHKS and YYEKEE (reference sequence). The V gene end was trimmed by 0 bases and the J gene end by 3 bases; junction bases not matched to a gene: 3. The CDR3 sequence is 16 residues long. Written as DNA, the CDR3 is TGTGCCAGCAGCTTGGCCGGGACAGGGTACACCGGGGAGCTGTTTTTT. This translates into CASSLAGTGYTGELFF.

The sample holds many counts of this clonotype. The chain combines TRBV6-5 with TRBJ2-5; 9 bases agree with TRBD2. Per germline, CDR1 MNHEY and CDR2 SVGAGI. Losses at the gene ends were 0 bases for V and 3 bases for J; bases not matched to a gene: 5. The CDR3 consists of 16 residues. CDR3 sequence reads: CASSYSPAGGEETQYF. CDR3 nucleotides: TGTGCCAGCAGTTACTCTCCAGCGGGGGGCGAAGAGACCCAGTACTTC.

This clonotype was counted between two and nine times. The chain has TRBV6-2 or TRBV6-3 and TRBJ2-1; D gene uncertain. This CDR3 is 14 amino acids long. Germline V CDR1 and CDR2: MNHEY, SVGEGT. V lost 2 bases and J 7 bases, leaving 12 bases between the germline ends. CDR3 protein: CASSYSLGGNEQFF. The CDR3 DNA is TGTGCCAGCAGTTACAGTTTAGGTGGTAATGAGCAGTTCTTC.

This chain links TRBV29-1 with TRBJ2-7; no clear D gene. CDR3 length: 13 amino acids. The germline CDR1 and CDR2 sequences are SQVTM and ANQGSEA. V was trimmed by 4 bases and J by 2 bases, leaving 12 bases between them. The CDR3 here is CSVARLSAYEQYF. The CDR3 DNA reads as TGCAGCGTTGCGAGACTGTCCGCCTACGAGCAGTACTTC.

This clonotype was found a few times. The chain employs TRBV29-1 and TRBJ2-1, with D possibly being TRBD1 or TRBD2 (6 bases each). The V gene's germline CDR1 is SQVTM and CDR2 ANQGSEA. The CDR3 runs to 16 residues. V shed 7 bases and J shed 0 bases, with 19 bases lying between them. This CDR3 is CSAQGRMESSYNEQFF. CDR3 nucleotide sequence: TGCAGCGCCCAGGGGAGGATGGAGAGCTCCTACAATGAGCAGTTCTTC.

This rearrangement joins TRBV28 to TRBJ2-5; TRBD1 matches 8 bases. The ends lost 5 bases at V and 4 bases at J; junction bases unmatched: 9. The germline V gene encodes CDR1 MDHEN and CDR2 SYDVKM. The CDR3 extends over 15 amino acids. The CDR3 loop reads CASSSTGGVRETQYF. CDR3 DNA sequence: TGTGCCAGCAGTAGCACAGGGGGAGTAAGAGAGACCCAGTACTTC. The full variable domain, its missing parts supplied by reference TRBV28 and TRBJ2-5, is DVKVTQSSRYLVKRTGEKVFLECVQDMDHENMFWYRQDPGLGLRLIYFSYDVKMKEKGDIPEGYSVSREKKERFSLILESASTNQTSMYLCASSSTGGVRETQYFGPGTRLLVL.

The V gene is TRBV28, the J gene TRBJ1-5, with 11 bases fitting TRBD1. The V and J ends lost 5 bases and 2 bases, in that order; junction bases with no gene match: 5. The CDR3 totals 16 residues. Germline loops: CDR1 MDHEN, CDR2 SYDVKM. The CDR3 sequence: CASSLPGQGGNQPQHF. The CDR3, as DNA: TGTGCCAGCAGTCTCCCGGGACAGGGGGGCAATCAGCCCCAGCATTTT.

The table lists this clonotype with many counts. The gene calls are TRBV7-2 and TRBJ2-3; D unclear. CDR1 is SGHTA and CDR2 is FQGNSA in the germline V gene. Trimming stripped 3 bases from V and 0 bases from J, with 13 bases between. This CDR3 contains 16 residues. The CDR3 is CASSFLVLESTDTQYF. In DNA form, the CDR3 reads TGTGCCAGCAGCTTCTTGGTCCTTGAGAGCACAGATACGCAGTATTTT.

The chain carries TRBV13 and TRBJ2-7, with D unclear. This CDR3 region has 12 residues. Germline CDR1 and CDR2: PRHDT and FYEKMQ (reference sequence). V was trimmed by 6 bases and J by 3 bases, leaving 9 bases between them. DNA of the CDR3: TGTGCCAGCAGGCTAGGGAACTACGAGCAGTACTTC. It codes for CASRLGNYEQYF.

The chain couples TRBV7-9 to TRBJ1-1; a possible D gene is TRBD1 (6 bases). Germline values: CDR1 SEHNR, CDR2 FQNEAQ (reference sequence). The germline V and J ends were trimmed by 6 bases and 4 bases, with 18 bases remaining between them. The CDR3 is 15 amino acids. CDR3 coding DNA: TGTGCCAGCAGTTCTGTCGGGGGGCTGAGCACTGAAGCTTTCTTT. This codes for CASSSVGGLSTEAFF.

The chain is built from TRBV6-2 or TRBV6-3 and TRBJ1-1; D gene ambiguous. Germline CDR1 and CDR2: MNHEY and SVGEGT. Between the trimmed V and J ends, which lost 0 bases and 0 bases, there was a span of 8 bases. There are 15 residues in the CDR3. The CDR3 nucleotides are TGTGCCAGCAGTTACTCGATAGGGATGAACACTGAAGCTTTCTTT. It yields the protein CASSYSIGMNTEAFF.

The table lists this clonotype with many counts. V is TRBV7-9 and J is TRBJ2-1; D gene uncertain. V shed 5 bases and J shed 3 bases, with 5 bases lying between them. Germline V gene sequence: CDR1 SEHNR, CDR2 FQNEAQ (reference sequence). The CDR3 covers 12 residues. CDR3 bases: TGTGCCAGCAGCGTCGACTACAATGAGCAGTTCTTC. Translation gives CASSVDYNEQFF.